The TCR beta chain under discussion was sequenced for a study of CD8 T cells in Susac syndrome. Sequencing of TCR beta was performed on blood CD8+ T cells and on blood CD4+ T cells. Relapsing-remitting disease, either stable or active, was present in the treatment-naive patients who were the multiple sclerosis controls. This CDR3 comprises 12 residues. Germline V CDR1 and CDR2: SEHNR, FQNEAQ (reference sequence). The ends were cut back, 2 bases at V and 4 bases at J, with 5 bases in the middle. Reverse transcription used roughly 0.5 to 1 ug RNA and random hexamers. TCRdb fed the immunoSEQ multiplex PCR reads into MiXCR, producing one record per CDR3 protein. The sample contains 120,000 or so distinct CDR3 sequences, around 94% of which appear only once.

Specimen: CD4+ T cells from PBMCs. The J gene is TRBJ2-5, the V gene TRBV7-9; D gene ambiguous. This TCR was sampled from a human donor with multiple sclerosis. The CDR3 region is CASSLNRETQYF. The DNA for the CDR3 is TGTGCCAGCAGCTTAAACCGAGAGACCCAGTACTTC.